Listed below are T cell receptor beta chains from one sample, sequenced in a study of shared clonotypes between healthy human individuals. Only in-frame clones appear in the TCRdb table, and some are missing; sequencing was by immunoSEQ multiplex PCR. The repertoire holds fewer than 800,000 clones, with under 95% as singletons. What was sequenced was naive CD8+ T cells sorted from blood. These receptors all come from a man aged 30 to 39 in good health. Both conserved end residues are part of each CDR3. Fields, in order: J gene, CDR3 length, V gene, D gene, clone size, CDR3 protein, CDR3 DNA. D genes are given only for firm matches. Not every row has a clone size; where given, it reads once, few, many or a size class.

TRBJ2-3 14 TRBV7-9 NA NA CASSPGSSTDTQYF TGTGCCAGCAGCCCGGGATCTAGCACAGATACGCAGTATTTT
TRBJ2-7 14 TRBV5-1 TRBD1 NA CASSLGQDYYEQYF TGCGCCAGCAGCCTCGGACAGGATTACTACGAGCAGTACTTC
TRBJ2-7 15 TRBV29-1 NA NA CSVVSKLAAAYEQYF TGCAGCGTTGTGTCGAAATTGGCGGCTGCCTACGAGCAGTACTTC
TRBJ2-1 15 TRBV5-6 NA NA CASSPSLTPYNEQFF TGTGCCAGCAGCCCGAGCCTTACGCCGTACAATGAGCAGTTCTTC
TRBJ2-4 15 TRBV14 NA NA CASSQGGATKNIQYF TGTGCCAGCAGCCAAGGGGGAGCGACCAAAAACATTCAGTACTTC
TRBJ2-7 16 TRBV7-8 TRBD1 once CASSVTPGQGASEQYF TGTGCCAGCAGCGTGACTCCCGGACAGGGGGCTTCCGAGCAGTACTTC
TRBJ1-4 16 TRBV27 NA NA CASSPYTGSTNEKLFF TGTGCCAGCAGTCCTTATACAGGGTCAACTAATGAAAAACTGTTTTTT
TRBJ2-7 12 TRBV7-9 NA NA CASSLAQYEQYF TGTGCCAGCAGCCTAGCGCAATACGAGCAGTACTTC
TRBJ2-1 17 TRBV27 TRBD2 NA CASSLLQSGGPDNEQFF TGTGCCAGCAGTTTGCTTCAGTCGGGAGGGCCCGACAATGAGCAGTTCTTC
TRBJ1-2 13 TRBV6-5 NA NA CASSLSYRYGYTF TGTGCCAGCAGTCTATCATATCGGTATGGCTACACCTTC
TRBJ2-2 11 TRBV29-1 NA NA CSVTLIGELFF TGCAGCGTTACCCTCATCGGGGAGCTGTTTTTT
TRBJ2-2 16 TRBV27 NA NA CASTFRDDSNTGELFF TGTGCCAGCACCTTTCGGGACGATTCGAACACCGGGGAGCTGTTTTTT
TRBJ2-1 16 TRBV19 TRBD2 NA CASSWRGFGGYNEQFF TGTGCCAGTAGTTGGCGGGGGTTCGGGGGATACAATGAGCAGTTCTTC
TRBJ1-2 12 TRBV27 NA NA CASSPRGYGYTF TGTGCCAGCAGTCCCCGGGGCTATGGCTACACCTTC
TRBJ1-4 15 TRBV11-2 NA NA CASSFRSRKYEKLFF TGTGCCAGCAGCTTTCGTAGCCGGAAGTATGAAAAACTGTTTTTT
TRBJ2-1 15 TRBV7-6 NA NA CASSLSSPTNNEQFF TGTGCCAGCAGCTTATCTTCGCCAACTAACAATGAGCAGTTCTTC
TRBJ2-1 15 TRBV27 NA NA CAGGQAQGSYNEQFF TGTGCCGGGGGCCAGGCCCAGGGTTCCTACAATGAGCAGTTCTTC